The present T cell receptor beta chain was sequenced within a study of T cell responses to AZD1222 COVID-19 vaccine. Study observations and caveats: Females made up more of the donors, who were largely white British, and clonal diversity may have come out too low.

In its sample, this clone was seen once. Its antigen is unknown. The method was immunoSEQ multiplex PCR; TCRdb's version includes in-frame clones alone and lacks a portion of them. The table has 100,000 or so clones, around 96% seen once. The CDR3 is made up of 14 amino acids. From germline, CDR1 is MRHNA and CDR2 SNTAGT. Trimming removed 4 bases from V and 0 bases from J; junction bases left unmatched: 1. Sample: peripheral blood, taken on day 0 of AZD1222 vaccination. The sequence derives from an adult in good health. The chain employs TRBV6-4 and TRBJ2-3; 7 bases map to TRBD2. CDR3 sequence: CASSVGGSTDTQYF. For the CDR3, the DNA is TGTGCCAGCAGTGTCGGGGGGAGCACAGATACGCAGTATTTT.